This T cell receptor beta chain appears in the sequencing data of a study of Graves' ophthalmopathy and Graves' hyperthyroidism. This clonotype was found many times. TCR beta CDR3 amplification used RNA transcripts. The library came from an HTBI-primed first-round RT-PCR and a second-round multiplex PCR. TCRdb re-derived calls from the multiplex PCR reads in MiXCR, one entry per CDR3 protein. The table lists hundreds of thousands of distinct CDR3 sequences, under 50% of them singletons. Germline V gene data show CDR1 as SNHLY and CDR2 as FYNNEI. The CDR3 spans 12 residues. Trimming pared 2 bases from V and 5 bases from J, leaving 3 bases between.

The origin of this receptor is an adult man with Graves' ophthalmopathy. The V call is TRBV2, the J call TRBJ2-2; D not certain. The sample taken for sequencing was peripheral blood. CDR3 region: CASSEQTGELFF. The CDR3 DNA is TGTGCCAGCAGTGAACAGACCGGGGAGCTGTTTTTT. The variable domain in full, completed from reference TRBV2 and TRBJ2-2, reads EPEVTQTPSHQVTQMGQEVILRCVPISNHLYFYWYRQILGQKVEFLVSFYNNEISEKSEIFDDQFSVERPDGSNFTLKIRSTKLEDSAMYFCASSEQTGELFFGEGSRLTVL.